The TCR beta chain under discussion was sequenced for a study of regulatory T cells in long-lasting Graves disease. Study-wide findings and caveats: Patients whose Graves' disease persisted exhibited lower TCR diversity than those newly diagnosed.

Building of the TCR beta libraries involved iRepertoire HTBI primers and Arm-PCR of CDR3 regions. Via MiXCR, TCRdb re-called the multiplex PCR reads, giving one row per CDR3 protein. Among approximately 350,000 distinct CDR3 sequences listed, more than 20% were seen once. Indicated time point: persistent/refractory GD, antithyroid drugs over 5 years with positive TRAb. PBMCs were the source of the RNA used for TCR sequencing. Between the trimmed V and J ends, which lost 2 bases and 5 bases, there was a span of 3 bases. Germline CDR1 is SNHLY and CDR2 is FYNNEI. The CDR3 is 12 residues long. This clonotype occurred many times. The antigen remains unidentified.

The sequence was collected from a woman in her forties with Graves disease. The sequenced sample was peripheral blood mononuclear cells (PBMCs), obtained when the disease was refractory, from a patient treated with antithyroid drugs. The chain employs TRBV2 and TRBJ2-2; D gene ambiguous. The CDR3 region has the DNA TGTGCCAGCAGTGAAAAAACCGGGGAGCTGTTTTTT. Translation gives CASSEKTGELFF.